These 21 T cell receptor beta chains were all obtained from the same sample, sequenced in a study of blood T cell repertoires in COVID-19. The protocol was immunoSEQ multiplex PCR, while the TCRdb copy is restricted to in-frame clones and leaves out a portion. The data contain some 22,000 clones, roughly 94% of them singletons. The material sequenced was peripheral blood. All receptors derive from a woman between 45 and 65 years old with active COVID-19.

CDR3 in amino acids: CASSWGQGNQPQHF. The CDR3 region has the DNA TGTGCCAGCAGCTGGGGACAGGGAAATCAGCCCCAGCATTTT. The chain uses TRBV7-2 and TRBJ1-5, with 9 nucleotides matching TRBD1. The germline gives CDR1 SGHTA, CDR2 FQGNSA. CDR3 length equals 14 residues. Trimming removed 4 bases from V and 4 bases from J; junction bases left unmatched: 2. Variable domain in full (rest from reference TRBV7-2 and TRBJ1-5): GAGVSQSPSNKVTEKGKDVELRCDPISGHTALYWYRQSLGQGLEFLIYFQGNSAPDKSGLPSDRFSAERTGGSVSTLTIQRTQQEDSAVYLCASSWGQGNQPQHFGDGTRLSIL.

The chain uses TRBV6-5 and TRBJ2-7; TRBD2 aligns across 7 bases. The CDR3 runs 15 residues. CDR1 and CDR2 from the germline V gene are MNHEY and SVGAGI. Trimming cost V 5 bases and J 0 bases; bases outside gene matches: 7. As DNA, the CDR3 is TGTGCCAGCAGTCATAGCGGGTATAGCTCCTACGAGCAGTACGTC. It translates to CASSHSGYSSYEQYV.

The gene calls are TRBV4-1 and TRBJ2-5; 9 positions match TRBD1. Trimming took 3 bases from V and 1 from J; bases not matched to a gene: 12. The CDR3 sequence is 18 residues long. Germline V CDR1 and CDR2: MGHRA, YSYEKL. CDR3 coding DNA: TGCGCCAGCAGCCAGGGACAGGGTGCCACCCTGGTCCAAGAGACCCAGTACTTC. This codes for CASSQGQGATLVQETQYF.

The genes are TRBV28 and TRBJ2-5; D ambiguous. V lost 7 bases and J 1 base, leaving 4 bases between the germline ends. This CDR3 spans 11 amino acids. Germline CDR1 is MDHEN and CDR2 is SYDVKM. CDR3 DNA: TGTGCCAGCACCAGCCAAGAGACCCAGTACTTC. It specifies CASTSQETQYF.

The chain joins TRBV4-1 to TRBJ2-5, with 15 nucleotides matching TRBD2. The V segment lost 1 base and the J segment 5 bases; nucleotides outside the gene matches: 5. CDR1 is MGHRA, CDR2 YSYEKL, per germline. The CDR3 has 17 residues. The CDR3 sequence is CASSQGTSGGVRETQYF. The CDR3 nucleotides are TGCGCCAGCAGCCAAGGGACTAGCGGGGGGGTCAGGGAGACCCAGTACTTC.

V and J are TRBV15 and TRBJ2-7, with 9 bases lining up with TRBD2. The CDR3 extends over 15 amino acids. V gave up 6 bases and J gave up 1 base; unmatched junction bases: 7. Per the germline V gene, CDR1 is LNHNV and CDR2 is YYDKDF (reference sequence). This chain's CDR3 is CATSFQTSGSYEQYF. Written as DNA, the CDR3 is TGTGCCACCAGTTTTCAGACTAGCGGTTCCTACGAGCAGTACTTC.

The chain employs TRBV6-5 and TRBJ2-7; 10 nucleotides match TRBD1. CDR1 and CDR2 (germline): MNHEY, SVGAGI. J was trimmed by 3 bases and V by 6 bases; bases with no gene match: 5. The CDR3 extends over 14 amino acids. CDR3 bases: TGTGCCAGCAGACAGACAGGGGGCAGCTACGAGCAGTACTTC. Translation gives CASRQTGGSYEQYF.

This rearrangement joins TRBV7-9 to TRBJ2-5; possibly TRBD2 for D (5 bases). V was shortened by 3 bases and J by 4 bases, with 15 bases between the two germline ends. Germline values: CDR1 SEHNR, CDR2 FQNEAQ (reference sequence). The CDR3 has 15 residues. The CDR3: CASSFASGETETQYF. CDR3 coding DNA: TGTGCCAGCAGCTTTGCAAGCGGTGAGACAGAGACCCAGTACTTC. Drawing the rest from reference TRBV7-9 and TRBJ2-5, the complete variable domain is DTGVSQNPRHKITKRGQNVTFRCDPISEHNRLYWYRQTLGQGPEFLTYFQNEAQLEKSRLLSDRFSAERPKGSFSTLEIQRTEQGDSAMYLCASSFASGETETQYFGPGTRLLVL.

This rearrangement joins TRBV9 to TRBJ1-3, with no clear D. V lost 4 bases to trimming and J lost 8 bases, with 13 bases between them. This CDR3 contains 13 residues. CDR1 is SGDLS, CDR2 YYNGEE, per germline. The CDR3 region is CASSPFYGDTIYF. Written as DNA, the CDR3 is TGTGCCAGCAGCCCATTTTACGGGGACACCATATATTTT. Combining the CDR3 with reference TRBV9 and TRBJ1-3 gives the whole variable domain DSGVTQTPKHLITATGQRVTLRCSPRSGDLSVYWYQQSLDQGLQFLIQYYNGEERAKGNILERFSAQQFPDLHSELNLSSLELGDSALYFCASSPFYGDTIYFGEGSWLTVV.

The gene calls are TRBV10-2 and TRBJ2-3; D might be TRBD1 (5 bases). Between the trimmed V and J ends, which lost 6 bases and 5 bases, there was a span of 9 bases. CDR1 WSHSY and CDR2 SAAADI come from the germline V gene. This CDR3 has 12 residues. The CDR3 DNA sequence: TGCGCCAGCAGGGATCAGGGAGATACGCAGTATTTT. Translation gives CASRDQGDTQYF.

This chain joins TRBV5-4 and TRBJ2-2; possible D gene TRBD2, 7 bases. Germline V gives CDR1 SGHNT, CDR2 YYREEE (reference sequence). The CDR3 consists of 15 residues. V lost 4 bases and J lost 4, with 14 bases in between. In DNA form, the CDR3 reads TGTGCCAGCAGCCCGGAGGGGGGGCGCACCGGGGAGCTGTTTTTT. Amino acids: CASSPEGGRTGELFF.

V is TRBV18 and J is TRBJ2-1; 9 bases agree with TRBD1. This CDR3 has 17 residues. The V gene's germline CDR1 is KGHSH and CDR2 LQKENI. V trimming: 1 base; J trimming: 6 bases; junction bases outside the gene matches: 10. The CDR3 spells CASSPRSGTGLPNEQFF. CDR3 sequence (DNA): TGTGCCAGCTCACCACGGTCCGGGACAGGGTTGCCCAATGAGCAGTTCTTC.

The chain is built from TRBV7-2 and TRBJ2-5, with 10 bases matching TRBD1. Trimming cost V 4 bases and J 3 bases; bases outside gene matches: 5. In germline, CDR1 is SGHTA, CDR2 FQGNSA. CDR3 length: 15 amino acids. CDR3 residues: CASSWTTGGKETQYF. DNA for the CDR3: TGTGCCAGCAGCTGGACGACAGGGGGCAAAGAGACCCAGTACTTC.

The chain employs TRBV11-2 and TRBJ2-2; 9 nucleotides line up with TRBD1. The germline CDR1 and CDR2 sequences are SGHAT and FQNNGV. CDR3 length equals 16 residues. The V and J ends lost 5 bases and 0 bases, in that order; junction bases with no gene match: 4. The CDR3 is CASSPQGAANTGELFF. The CDR3 DNA reads as TGTGCCAGCAGCCCACAGGGGGCGGCGAACACCGGGGAGCTGTTTTTT.

This chain joins TRBV10-2 and TRBJ2-7; 8 nucleotides agree with TRBD1. Germline-derived CDR1 and CDR2 are WSHSY and SAAADI. V shed 2 bases, J shed 5 bases, and the junction held 2 bases outside the gene matches. CDR3 length equals 13 residues. CDR3 loop: CASSEQGAHEQYF. In DNA form, the CDR3 reads TGCGCCAGCAGTGAGCAGGGGGCCCACGAGCAGTACTTC.

The chain links TRBV28 to TRBJ2-7, with TRBD1 matching 7 bases. Germline-derived CDR1 and CDR2 are MDHEN and SYDVKM. This CDR3 comprises 17 residues. The J segment lost 2 bases and the V segment lost 2 bases, leaving 12 bases of the junction unmatched. DNA of the CDR3: TGTGCCAGCAGTTTAGGGGGCCCCGGGACAGTTGCCTACGAGCAGTACTTC. Translated: CASSLGGPGTVAYEQYF.

The chain carries TRBV18 and TRBJ1-2; 7 bases line up with TRBD1. The CDR3 is 16 amino acids. Germline V CDR1 and CDR2: KGHSH, LQKENI. The V and J ends lost 3 bases and 4 bases, in that order; junction bases with no gene match: 11. This CDR3 reads CASSPPTKGARYGYTF. The DNA for the CDR3 is TGTGCCAGCTCACCCCCAACGAAGGGGGCCCGCTATGGCTACACCTTC.

The chain links TRBV29-1 to TRBJ2-1; possibly TRBD1 for D (5 bases). Between the trimmed V and J ends, which lost 8 bases and 9 bases, there was a span of 17 bases. This CDR3 comprises 12 residues. Germline V gene lookup returns CDR1 SQVTM and CDR2 ANQGSEA. CDR3 DNA: TGCAGCCTCCAAGGGGATGTGGGTGAGCAGTTCTTC. It is translated as CSLQGDVGEQFF.

The chain is built from TRBV27 and TRBJ1-1; D is unresolved. Germline loops: CDR1 MNHEY, CDR2 SMNVEV (reference sequence). The CDR3 runs to 17 residues. V was clipped by 3 bases and J by 7 bases, with 24 bases between them. In nucleotides, the CDR3 is TGTGCCAGCAGTTTTCTACCCTTCGGAGGGCCACCCGGTGAAGCTTTCTTT. Protein: CASSFLPFGGPPGEAFF.

This rearrangement joins TRBV28 to TRBJ1-1, with 10 nucleotides matching TRBD1. There are 14 residues in the CDR3. Germline V gene lookup returns CDR1 MDHEN and CDR2 SYDVKM. V was pared by 3 bases and J by 5 bases, with 3 bases of the junction left unmatched. The CDR3 spells CASSFGTGETEAFF. The DNA of the CDR3 is TGTGCCAGCAGTTTCGGGACAGGGGAAACTGAAGCTTTCTTT.

The chain employs TRBV7-9 and TRBJ2-3, with D perhaps TRBD2 (6 bases). Germline V gene data show CDR1 as SEHNR and CDR2 as FQNEAQ (reference sequence). The germline V and J ends were trimmed by 3 bases and 6 bases, with 19 bases remaining between them. The CDR3 spans 16 residues. CDR3 DNA sequence: TGTGCCAGCAGCTTTGGTAGGGGAGGAGGAGAGGATACGCAGTATTTT. It codes for CASSFGRGGGEDTQYF.